One sample yielded the 17 T cell receptor beta chains listed below, sequenced in a study of beta chain features in type 1 diabetes. These receptors lack a known antigen. General study findings and limits: Across all four CD4+ subsets, people with type 1 diabetes showed modestly shorter TCRB CDR3s.

Isolated RNA was reverse transcribed in full, so expressed TCRB transcripts were sequenced. Produced via immunoSEQ multiplex PCR; TCRdb's table is partial and in-frame only. The data show over 150,000 clones, with around 8.6% seen just once and 0.45% to 0.55% held by the top ten. Sequencing used central memory CD4+ T cells from blood. The receptors derive from a young woman with type 1 diabetes.

This clone was counted only a few times. This chain links TRBV7-9 with TRBJ2-5, with TRBD1 matching over 9 bases. This CDR3 has 16 amino acids. Trimming removed 5 bases from V and 4 bases from J; junction bases left unmatched: 11. CDR1 and CDR2 from the germline V gene are SEHNR and FQNEAQ (reference sequence). The CDR3 reads CASSPAGTGLGETQYF. The CDR3 DNA follows: TGTGCCAGCAGCCCCGCTGGGACAGGGCTAGGAGAGACCCAGTACTTC.

This clone showed up just a few times. The chain employs TRBV6-6 and TRBJ1-5, with TRBD1 as a possible D gene (5 bases). The CDR3 has 14 amino acids. The V gene lost 4 bases and the J gene lost 7 bases, with 14 bases spanning the gap. In germline, CDR1 is MNHNY, CDR2 SVGAGI (reference sequence). CDR3 region: CASSWTRPPQPQHF. CDR3 DNA sequence: TGTGCCAGCAGTTGGACAAGACCCCCACAGCCCCAGCATTTT.

A few counts support this clone. This chain joins TRBV27 and TRBJ1-1, with 8 bases matching TRBD1. The germline V gene has CDR1 MNHEY and CDR2 SMNVEV (reference sequence). This CDR3 is built from 16 residues. V trimming: 8 bases; J trimming: 5 bases; junction bases outside the gene matches: 16. The CDR3 is CASRAPYGQGKTEAFF. The CDR3 region has the DNA TGTGCCAGCCGAGCCCCCTACGGACAGGGTAAAACTGAAGCTTTCTTT.

This clone was observed a few times. This chain joins TRBV7-9 and TRBJ2-6; D not certain. Per germline, CDR1 SEHNR and CDR2 FQNEAQ (reference sequence). This CDR3 has 18 amino acids. Trimming shortened V by 0 bases and J by 1 base, and 13 bases separated the two germline ends. The CDR3 protein is CASSLAVGRFSGANVLTF. Here the CDR3 DNA reads TGTGCCAGCAGCTTAGCCGTGGGCAGATTTTCTGGGGCCAACGTCCTGACTTTC.

V usage is TRBV13 and J usage is TRBJ2-1; D is perhaps TRBD2 (6 bases). The CDR3 totals 13 residues. Germline assignment: CDR1 PRHDT and CDR2 FYEKMQ (reference sequence). V lost 5 bases to trimming and J lost 7 bases, with 12 bases between them. In nucleotides, the CDR3 is TGTGCCAGCAGCGGGAGGTCTCGTAATGAGCAGTTCTTC. Its protein product is CASSGRSRNEQFF.

The rearrangement links TRBV29-1 to TRBJ2-1, with TRBD2 matching 14 bases. CDR3 length: 15 amino acids. The V and J ends lost 7 bases and 9 bases, in that order; junction bases with no gene match: 11. The germline gives CDR1 SQVTM, CDR2 ANQGSEA. The CDR3 region has the DNA TGCAGCGCCTCGCGACTAGCGGGAGGGGGGGGTGAGCAGTTCTTC. This translates into CSASRLAGGGGEQFF.

This clone was counted only a few times. This rearrangement joins TRBV6-1 to TRBJ2-7, with D tentatively TRBD1 (7 bases). V lost 2 bases, J lost 6 bases, and 11 bases lay in between. Germline V gene sequence: CDR1 MNHNS, CDR2 SASEGT. The CDR3 extends over 13 amino acids. The CDR3 region is CASSEQGGREQYF. In nucleotides, the CDR3 is TGTGCCAGCAGTGAACAGGGGGGACGCGAGCAGTACTTC.

The chain combines TRBV4-3 with TRBJ1-6; D is undetermined. The CDR3 is made up of 16 amino acids. Deletions cut 8 bases from V and 0 bases from J, with 14 bases between. Germline CDR1 and CDR2: LGHNA and YSLEER. The CDR3 DNA reads as TGCGCCAGCGGTCTCTCAGGTAGCTCCTATAATTCACCCCTCCACTTT. Protein sequence: CASGLSGSSYNSPLHF.

This clone occurred a few times. The gene calls are TRBV7-2 and TRBJ1-5; tentatively, D is TRBD1 (5 bases). The germline CDR1 and CDR2 sequences are SGHTA and FQGNSA. The CDR3 sequence is 17 residues long. V was pared by 5 bases and J by 0 bases, with 17 bases between. The CDR3 nucleotides are TGTGCCAGCAGCCCGCGCCCCAGGGTCGATAGCAATCAGCCCCAGCATTTT. Translating it yields CASSPRPRVDSNQPQHF.

The V and J genes are TRBV6-1 and TRBJ1-5, with 7 bases matching TRBD1. Unmatched junction bases numbered 4, after V lost 0 bases and J lost 5 bases. The length of the CDR3 is 15 residues. Germline loops: CDR1 MNHNS, CDR2 SASEGT. The CDR3 spells CASSEAGGRDQPQHF. The DNA for the CDR3 is TGTGCCAGCAGTGAAGCAGGGGGCAGGGATCAGCCCCAGCATTTT.

This clone was seen only a few times. This chain links TRBV6-4 with TRBJ2-1; no clear D gene. This CDR3 spans 15 amino acids. Per the germline V gene, CDR1 is MRHNA and CDR2 is SNTAGT. V was shortened by 3 bases and J by 3 bases, with 12 bases between the two germline ends. The CDR3 spells CASSETTSRYNEQFF. CDR3 sequence (DNA): TGTGCCAGCAGTGAAACGACTTCTCGCTACAATGAGCAGTTCTTC.

In its sample, this clone was seen a few times. The V call is TRBV5-1, the J call TRBJ2-3; TRBD1 matches 7 bases. J gave up 0 bases and V 4 bases, and 5 bases lay outside the gene matches. The germline V gene encodes CDR1 SGHRS and CDR2 YFSETQ. The CDR3 contains 15 residues. The CDR3 DNA reads as TGCGCCAGCAGCCCCGGGACAGATAGCACAGATACGCAGTATTTT. Protein product: CASSPGTDSTDTQYF.

This clone was observed a handful of times. The chain joins TRBV7-2 to TRBJ2-1, with 11 nucleotides matching TRBD1. J was trimmed by 4 bases and V by 5 bases; bases with no gene match: 4. Germline CDR1 reads SGHTA; CDR2 reads FQGNSA. CDR3 length: 15 residues. DNA for the CDR3: TGTGCCAGCAGCCCGGGACAGGGGGGATACAATGAGCAGTTCTTC. This translates into CASSPGQGGYNEQFF.

This clone has just a few counts. V is TRBV18 and J is TRBJ2-3; 7 bases fit TRBD2. Losses at the gene ends were 0 bases for V and 0 bases for J; bases not matched to a gene: 0. The germline gives CDR1 KGHSH, CDR2 LQKENI. The CDR3 covers 15 residues. The CDR3 coding sequence is TGTGCCAGCTCACCACCTAGCGGGAGCACAGATACGCAGTATTTT. Amino acid sequence: CASSPPSGSTDTQYF.

There are a few counts of this clone. One end of the junction varies from germline; a read error may be responsible. The chain recombines TRBV7-7 with TRBJ2-7; 7 bases line up with TRBD2. The germline V gene encodes CDR1 SSHAT and CDR2 FNYEAQ (reference sequence). The CDR3 sequence is 13 residues long. CDR3 in DNA: TGTGCTAGCAGCTTAGAGCGGGGCCGGGAGCAGTACTTC. This encodes CASSLERGREQYF.

The rearrangement uses TRBV28 and TRBJ1-2; no clear D gene. Trimming took off 6 bases at V and 6 bases at J, with 8 bases between the two ends. In germline, CDR1 is MDHEN, CDR2 SYDVKM. The length of the CDR3 is 11 residues. The CDR3 loop is CASRYRDGYTF. DNA of the CDR3: TGTGCCAGCAGATACAGAGATGGCTACACCTTC.

The chain combines TRBV4-1 with TRBJ2-4; D remains unclear. CDR3 length equals 18 residues. Trimming took off 7 bases at V and 0 bases at J, with 22 bases between the two ends. The germline V gene has CDR1 MGHRA and CDR2 YSYEKL. CDR3 sequence (DNA): TGCGCCAGCACCGAAGATCCCATAGCACTACTAGCCAAAAACATTCAGTACTTC. It codes for CASTEDPIALLAKNIQYF.